This T cell receptor beta chain was identified during a study of PD-1 blockade in classical Hodgkin lymphoma. Overall study context: Each patient was given nivolumab 3 mg/kg through a vein every 2 weeks.

Assay: immunoSEQ multiplex PCR; the TCRdb copy retains only in-frame clones and omits some. This table has several thousand clones, about 86% appearing once. As regards this clone: The antigen remains unidentified.

CDR1 ENHRY and CDR2 SYGVKD come from the germline V gene. The V and J ends lost 6 bases and 6 bases respectively, with 12 bases between them. CDR3 length equals 13 residues. The time point was: cycle 4 day 1 (C4D1), after less than 7 weeks of nivolumab. Each patient experienced a relapse that followed autologous stem cell transplantation, and brentuximab vedotin exposure varied. Study-level points and caveats: At C4D1, TCR diversity had climbed significantly for CD4+ cells, though not for CD8+ cells. Relative to healthy donors, newly diagnosed patients reportedly had lower baseline TCR diversity, which was reported as lower still in relapsed/refractory patients.

The sequence was collected from a human donor with classical Hodgkin lymphoma. Sequenced material: peripheral blood mononuclear cells (PBMCs), taken before the fourth cycle of nivolumab. The rearrangement uses TRBV10-3 and TRBJ1-5, with D unresolved. The CDR3 DNA reads TGTGCCATCAGCCACGAAATTTCTCAGCCCCAGCATTTT. Translated, it gives CAISHEISQPQHF.